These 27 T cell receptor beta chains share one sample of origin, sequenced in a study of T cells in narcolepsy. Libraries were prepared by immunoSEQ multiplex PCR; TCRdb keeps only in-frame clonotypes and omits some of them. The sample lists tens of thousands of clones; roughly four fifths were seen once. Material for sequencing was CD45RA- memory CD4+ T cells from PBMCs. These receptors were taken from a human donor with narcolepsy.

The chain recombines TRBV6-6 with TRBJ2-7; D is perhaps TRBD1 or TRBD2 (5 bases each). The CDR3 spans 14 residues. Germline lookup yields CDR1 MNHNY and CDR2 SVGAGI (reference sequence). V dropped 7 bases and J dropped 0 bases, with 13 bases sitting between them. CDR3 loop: CASTEARGSYEQYF. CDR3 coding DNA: TGTGCCAGCACCGAGGCGAGGGGCTCCTACGAGCAGTACTTC.

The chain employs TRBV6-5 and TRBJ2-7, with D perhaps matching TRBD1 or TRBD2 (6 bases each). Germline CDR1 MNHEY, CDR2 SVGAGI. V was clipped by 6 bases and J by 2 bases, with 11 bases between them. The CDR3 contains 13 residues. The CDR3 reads CASSLGGPYEQYF. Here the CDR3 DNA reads TGTGCCAGCAGCTTGGGGGGCCCCTACGAGCAGTACTTC.

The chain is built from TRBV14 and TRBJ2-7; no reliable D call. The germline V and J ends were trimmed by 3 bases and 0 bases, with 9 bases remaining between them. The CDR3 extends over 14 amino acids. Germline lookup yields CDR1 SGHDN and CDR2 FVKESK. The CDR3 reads CASSQIRSSYEQYF. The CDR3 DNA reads TGTGCCAGCAGCCAGATCCGGAGCTCCTACGAGCAGTACTTC. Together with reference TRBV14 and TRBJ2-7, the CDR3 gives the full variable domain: EAGVTQFPSHSVIEKGQTVTLRCDPISGHDNLYWYRRVMGKEIKFLLHFVKESKQDESGMPNNRFLAERTGGTYSTLKVQPAELEDSGVYFCASSQIRSSYEQYFGPGTRLTVT.

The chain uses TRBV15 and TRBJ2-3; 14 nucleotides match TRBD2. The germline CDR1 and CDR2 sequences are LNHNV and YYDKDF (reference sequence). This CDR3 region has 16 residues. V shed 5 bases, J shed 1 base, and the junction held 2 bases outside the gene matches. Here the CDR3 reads CATSGGLAGGTDTQYF. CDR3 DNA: TGTGCCACCAGCGGGGGACTAGCGGGGGGCACAGATACGCAGTATTTT. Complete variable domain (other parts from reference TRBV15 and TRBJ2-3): DAMVIQNPRYQVTQFGKPVTLSCSQTLNHNVMYWYQQKSSQAPKLLFHYYDKDFNNEADTPDNFQSRRPNTSFCFLDIRSPGLGDTAMYLCATSGGLAGGTDTQYFGPGTRLTVL.

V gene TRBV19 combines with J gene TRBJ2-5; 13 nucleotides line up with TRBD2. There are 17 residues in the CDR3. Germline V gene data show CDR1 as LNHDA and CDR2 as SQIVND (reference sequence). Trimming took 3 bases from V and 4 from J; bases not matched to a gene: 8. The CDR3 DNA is TGTGCCAGTAGTATGACTAGCGGGGGGCCACTAGGAGAGACCCAGTACTTC. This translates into CASSMTSGGPLGETQYF.

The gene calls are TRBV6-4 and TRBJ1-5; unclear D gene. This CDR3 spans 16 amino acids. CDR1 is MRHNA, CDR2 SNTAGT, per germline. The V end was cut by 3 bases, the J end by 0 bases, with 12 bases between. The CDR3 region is CASSDGRTYSNQPQHF. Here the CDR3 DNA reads TGTGCCAGCAGTGATGGCAGGACTTATAGCAATCAGCCCCAGCATTTT.

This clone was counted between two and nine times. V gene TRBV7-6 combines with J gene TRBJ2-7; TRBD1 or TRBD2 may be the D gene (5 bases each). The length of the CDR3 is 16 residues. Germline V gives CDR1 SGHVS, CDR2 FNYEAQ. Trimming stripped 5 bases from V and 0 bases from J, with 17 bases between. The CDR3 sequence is CASSPPGAKSSYEQYF. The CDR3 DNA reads TGTGCCAGCAGCCCGCCCGGGGCCAAGAGCTCCTACGAGCAGTACTTC.

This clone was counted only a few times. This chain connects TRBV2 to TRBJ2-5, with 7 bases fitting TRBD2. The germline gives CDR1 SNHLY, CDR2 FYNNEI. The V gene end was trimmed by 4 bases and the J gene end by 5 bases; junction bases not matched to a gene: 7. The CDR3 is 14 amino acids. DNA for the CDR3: TGTGCCAGCAGTGGGACACGGGGAGGGGAGACCCAGTACTTC. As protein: CASSGTRGGETQYF. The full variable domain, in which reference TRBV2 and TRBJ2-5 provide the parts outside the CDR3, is EPEVTQTPSHQVTQMGQEVILRCVPISNHLYFYWYRQILGQKVEFLVSFYNNEISEKSEIFDDQFSVERPDGSNFTLKIRSTKLEDSAMYFCASSGTRGGETQYFGPGTRLLVL.

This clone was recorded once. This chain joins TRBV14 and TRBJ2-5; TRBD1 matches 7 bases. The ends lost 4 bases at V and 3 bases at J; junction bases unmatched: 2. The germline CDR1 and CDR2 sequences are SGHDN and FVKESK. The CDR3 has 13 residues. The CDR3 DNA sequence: TGTGCCAGCAGCCTGACAGGGAAAGAGACCCAGTACTTC. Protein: CASSLTGKETQYF.

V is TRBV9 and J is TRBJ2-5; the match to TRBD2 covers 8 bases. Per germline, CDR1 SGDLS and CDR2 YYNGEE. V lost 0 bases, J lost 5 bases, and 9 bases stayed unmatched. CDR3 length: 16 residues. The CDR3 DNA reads TGTGCCAGCAGCGTAGGTTCTAGCGGGTCGTTCGAGACCCAGTACTTC. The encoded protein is CASSVGSSGSFETQYF.

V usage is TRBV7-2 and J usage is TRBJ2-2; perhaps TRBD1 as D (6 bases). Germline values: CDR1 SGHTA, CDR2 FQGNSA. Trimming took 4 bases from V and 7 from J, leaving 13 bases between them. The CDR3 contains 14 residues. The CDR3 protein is CASSSQGLGGELFF. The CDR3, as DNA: TGTGCCAGCAGCTCACAGGGTCTGGGCGGGGAGCTGTTTTTT.

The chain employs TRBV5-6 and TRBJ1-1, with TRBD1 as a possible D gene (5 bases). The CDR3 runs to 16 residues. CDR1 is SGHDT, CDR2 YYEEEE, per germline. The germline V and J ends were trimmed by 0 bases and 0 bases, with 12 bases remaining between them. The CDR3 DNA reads TGTGCCAGCAGCTTGGCCTCAGGAGGGGTGAACACTGAAGCTTTCTTT. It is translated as CASSLASGGVNTEAFF. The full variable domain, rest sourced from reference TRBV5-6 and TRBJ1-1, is DAGVTQSPTHLIKTRGQQVTLRCSPKSGHDTVSWYQQALGQGPQFIFQYYEEEERQRGNFPDRFSGHQFPNYSSELNVNALLLGDSALYLCASSLASGGVNTEAFFGQGTRLTVV.

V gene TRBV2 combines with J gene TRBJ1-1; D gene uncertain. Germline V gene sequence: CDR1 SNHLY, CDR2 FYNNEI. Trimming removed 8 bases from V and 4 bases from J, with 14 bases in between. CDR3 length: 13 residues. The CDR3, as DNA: TGTGCCAGCCGGATCATGTTGAGCACTGAAGCTTTCTTT. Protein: CASRIMLSTEAFF.

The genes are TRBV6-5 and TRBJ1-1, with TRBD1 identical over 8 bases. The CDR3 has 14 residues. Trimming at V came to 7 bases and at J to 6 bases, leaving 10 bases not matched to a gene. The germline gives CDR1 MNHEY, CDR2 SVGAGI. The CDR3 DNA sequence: TGTGCCAGCAAACCACAGGGGGGGGTATCTGAAGCTTTCTTT. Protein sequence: CASKPQGGVSEAFF.

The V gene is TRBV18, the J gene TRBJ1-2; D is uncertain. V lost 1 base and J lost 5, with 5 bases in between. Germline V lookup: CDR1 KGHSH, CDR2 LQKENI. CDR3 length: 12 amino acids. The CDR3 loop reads CASSPLDYGYTF. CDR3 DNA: TGTGCCAGCTCACCACTAGATTATGGCTACACCTTC. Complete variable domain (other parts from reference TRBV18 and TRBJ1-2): NAGVMQNPRHLVRRRGQEARLRCSPMKGHSHVYWYRQLPEEGLKFMVYLQKENIIDESGMPKERFSAEFPKEGPSILRIQQVVRGDSAAYFCASSPLDYGYTFGSGTRLTVV.

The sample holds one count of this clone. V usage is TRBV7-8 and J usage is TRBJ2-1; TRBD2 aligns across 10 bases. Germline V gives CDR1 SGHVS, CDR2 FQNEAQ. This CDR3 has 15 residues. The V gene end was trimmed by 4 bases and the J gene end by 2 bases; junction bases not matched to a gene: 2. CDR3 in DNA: TGTGCCAGCAGCTCGAGCGGGGGGGCCTACAATGAGCAGTTCTTC. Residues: CASSSSGGAYNEQFF.

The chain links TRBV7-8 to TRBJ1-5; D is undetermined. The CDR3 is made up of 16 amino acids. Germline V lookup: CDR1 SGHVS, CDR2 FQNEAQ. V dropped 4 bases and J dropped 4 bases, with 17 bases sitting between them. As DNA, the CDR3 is TGTGCCAGCAGCTCCCGGAGAATGGACGATAATCAGCCCCAGCATTTT. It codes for CASSSRRMDDNQPQHF.

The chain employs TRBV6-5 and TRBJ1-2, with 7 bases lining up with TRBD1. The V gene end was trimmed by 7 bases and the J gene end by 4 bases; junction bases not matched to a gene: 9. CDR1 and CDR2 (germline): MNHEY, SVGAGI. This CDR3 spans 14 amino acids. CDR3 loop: CASTLNQGGYGYTF. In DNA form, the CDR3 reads TGTGCCAGCACCTTAAATCAGGGGGGCTATGGCTACACCTTC.

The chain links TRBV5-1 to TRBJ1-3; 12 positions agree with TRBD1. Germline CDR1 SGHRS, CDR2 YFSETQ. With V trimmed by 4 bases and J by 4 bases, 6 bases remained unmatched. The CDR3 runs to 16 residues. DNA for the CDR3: TGCGCCAGCAGCGCCGGGACAGGGGGCGCGGGAAACACCATATATTTT. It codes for CASSAGTGGAGNTIYF. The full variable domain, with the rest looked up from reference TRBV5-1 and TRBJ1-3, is KAGVTQTPRYLIKTRGQQVTLSCSPISGHRSVSWYQQTPGQGLQFLFEYFSETQRNKGNFPGRFSGRQFSNSRSEMNVSTLELGDSALYLCASSAGTGGAGNTIYFGEGSWLTVV.

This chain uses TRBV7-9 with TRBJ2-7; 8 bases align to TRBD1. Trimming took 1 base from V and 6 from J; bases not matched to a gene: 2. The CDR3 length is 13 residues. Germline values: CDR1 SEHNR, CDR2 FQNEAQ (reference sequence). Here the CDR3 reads CASSLVQGGEQYF. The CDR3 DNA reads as TGTGCCAGCAGCTTAGTACAGGGGGGCGAGCAGTACTTC.

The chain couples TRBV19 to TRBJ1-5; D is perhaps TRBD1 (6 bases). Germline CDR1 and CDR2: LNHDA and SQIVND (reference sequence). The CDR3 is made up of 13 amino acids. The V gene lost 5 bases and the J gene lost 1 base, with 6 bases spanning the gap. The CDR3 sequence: CASSGQSNQPQHF. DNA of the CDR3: TGTGCCAGTAGTGGACAGAGCAATCAGCCCCAGCATTTT. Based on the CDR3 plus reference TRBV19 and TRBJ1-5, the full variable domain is DGGITQSPKYLFRKEGQNVTLSCEQNLNHDAMYWYRQDPGQGLRLIYYSQIVNDFQKGDIAEGYSVSREKKESFPLTVTSAQKNPTAFYLCASSGQSNQPQHFGDGTRLSIL.

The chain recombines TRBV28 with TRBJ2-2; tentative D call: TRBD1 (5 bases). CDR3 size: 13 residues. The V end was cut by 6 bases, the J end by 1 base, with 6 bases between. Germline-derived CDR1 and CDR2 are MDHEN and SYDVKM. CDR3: CASRTGNTGELFF. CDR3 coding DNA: TGTGCCAGCAGAACAGGGAACACCGGGGAGCTGTTTTTT.

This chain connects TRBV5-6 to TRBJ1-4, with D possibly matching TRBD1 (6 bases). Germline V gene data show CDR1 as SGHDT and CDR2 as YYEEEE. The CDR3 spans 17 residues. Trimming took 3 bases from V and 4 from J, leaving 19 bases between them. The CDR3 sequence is CASSWLQGPGGNEKLFF. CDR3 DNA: TGTGCCAGCAGCTGGCTACAGGGACCGGGGGGTAATGAAAAACTGTTTTTT.

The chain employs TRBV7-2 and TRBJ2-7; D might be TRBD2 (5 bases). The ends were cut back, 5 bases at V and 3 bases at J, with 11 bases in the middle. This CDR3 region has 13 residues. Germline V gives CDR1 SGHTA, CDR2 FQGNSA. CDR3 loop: CASSNNRGYEQYF. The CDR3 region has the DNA TGTGCCAGCAGCAATAACCGGGGCTACGAGCAGTACTTC.

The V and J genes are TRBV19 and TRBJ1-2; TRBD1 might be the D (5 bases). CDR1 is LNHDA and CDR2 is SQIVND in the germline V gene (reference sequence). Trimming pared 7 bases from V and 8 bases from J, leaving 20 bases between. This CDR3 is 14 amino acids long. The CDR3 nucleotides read TGTGCCAGTATAGCCATCGGGGGTCTACGGGGCTACACCTTC. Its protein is CASIAIGGLRGYTF.

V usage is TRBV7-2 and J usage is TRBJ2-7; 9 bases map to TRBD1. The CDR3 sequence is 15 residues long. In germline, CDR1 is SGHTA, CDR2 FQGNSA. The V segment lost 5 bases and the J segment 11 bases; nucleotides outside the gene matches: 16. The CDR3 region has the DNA TGTGCCAGCAGCCTTTTATCCGGGACAGGGTCCAGGGAGTACTTC. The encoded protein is CASSLLSGTGSREYF.

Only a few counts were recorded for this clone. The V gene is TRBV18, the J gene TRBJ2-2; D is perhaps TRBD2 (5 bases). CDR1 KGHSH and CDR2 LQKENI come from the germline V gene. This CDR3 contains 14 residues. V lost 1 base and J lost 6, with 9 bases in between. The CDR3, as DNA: TGTGCCAGCTCACCACGGAGGAATTCCGGGGAGCTGTTTTTT. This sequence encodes CASSPRRNSGELFF.